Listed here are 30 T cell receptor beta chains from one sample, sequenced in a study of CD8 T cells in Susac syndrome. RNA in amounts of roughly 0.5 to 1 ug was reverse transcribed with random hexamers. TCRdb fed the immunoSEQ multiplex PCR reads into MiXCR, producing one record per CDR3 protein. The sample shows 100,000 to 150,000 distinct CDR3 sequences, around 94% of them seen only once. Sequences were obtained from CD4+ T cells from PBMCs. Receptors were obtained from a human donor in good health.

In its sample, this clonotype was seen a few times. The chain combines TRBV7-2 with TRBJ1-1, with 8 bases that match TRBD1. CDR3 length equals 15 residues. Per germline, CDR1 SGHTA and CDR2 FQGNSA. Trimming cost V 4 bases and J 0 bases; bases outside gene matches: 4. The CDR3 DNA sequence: TGTGCCAGCAGCTCGCAGGGGGCTATGAACACTGAAGCTTTCTTT. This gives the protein CASSSQGAMNTEAFF.

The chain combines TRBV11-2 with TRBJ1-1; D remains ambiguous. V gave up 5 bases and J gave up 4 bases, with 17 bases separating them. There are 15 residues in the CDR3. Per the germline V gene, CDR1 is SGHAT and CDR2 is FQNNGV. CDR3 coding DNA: TGTGCCAGCAGCCCACGGGGTAGCGAGGGCACTGAAGCTTTCTTT. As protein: CASSPRGSEGTEAFF.

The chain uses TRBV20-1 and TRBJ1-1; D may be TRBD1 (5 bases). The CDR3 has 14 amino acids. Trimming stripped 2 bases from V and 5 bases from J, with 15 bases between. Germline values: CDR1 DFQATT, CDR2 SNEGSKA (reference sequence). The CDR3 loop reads CSARPPGEGTEAFF. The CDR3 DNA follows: TGCAGTGCTAGACCACCGGGGGAAGGTACTGAAGCTTTCTTT.

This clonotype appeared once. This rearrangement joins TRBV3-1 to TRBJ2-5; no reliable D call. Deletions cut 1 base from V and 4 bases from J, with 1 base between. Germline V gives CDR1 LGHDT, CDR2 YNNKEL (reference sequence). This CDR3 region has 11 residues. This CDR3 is CASSQVETQYF. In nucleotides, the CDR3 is TGTGCCAGCAGCCAAGTAGAGACCCAGTACTTC.

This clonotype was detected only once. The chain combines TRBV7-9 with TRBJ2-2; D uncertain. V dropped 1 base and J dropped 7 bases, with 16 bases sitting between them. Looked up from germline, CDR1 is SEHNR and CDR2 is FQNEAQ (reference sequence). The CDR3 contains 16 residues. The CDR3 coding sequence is TGTGCCAGCAGCTTAGACCTCATACAGAGAGGCGGGGAGCTGTTTTTT. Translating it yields CASSLDLIQRGGELFF.

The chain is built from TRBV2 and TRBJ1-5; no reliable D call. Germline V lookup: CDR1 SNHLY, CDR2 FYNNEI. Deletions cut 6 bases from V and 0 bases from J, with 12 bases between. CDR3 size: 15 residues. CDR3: CASSKTENSNQPQHF. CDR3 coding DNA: TGTGCCAGCAGCAAGACGGAAAATAGCAATCAGCCCCAGCATTTT.

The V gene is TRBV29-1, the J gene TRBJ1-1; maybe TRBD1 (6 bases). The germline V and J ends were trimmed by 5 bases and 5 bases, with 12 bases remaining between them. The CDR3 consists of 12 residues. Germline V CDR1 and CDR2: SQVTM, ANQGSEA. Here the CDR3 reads CSVLSGATEAFF. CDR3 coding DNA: TGCAGCGTTCTGTCAGGGGCTACTGAAGCTTTCTTT.

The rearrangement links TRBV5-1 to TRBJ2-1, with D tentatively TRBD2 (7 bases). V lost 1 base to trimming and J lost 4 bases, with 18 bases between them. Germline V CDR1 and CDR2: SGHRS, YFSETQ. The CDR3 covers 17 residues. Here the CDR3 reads CASSLRRGASGYNEQFF. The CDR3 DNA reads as TGCGCCAGCAGCTTGAGGAGGGGGGCTAGCGGATACAATGAGCAGTTCTTC. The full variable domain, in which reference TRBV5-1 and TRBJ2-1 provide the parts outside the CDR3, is KAGVTQTPRYLIKTRGQQVTLSCSPISGHRSVSWYQQTPGQGLQFLFEYFSETQRNKGNFPGRFSGRQFSNSRSEMNVSTLELGDSALYLCASSLRRGASGYNEQFFGPGTRLTVL.

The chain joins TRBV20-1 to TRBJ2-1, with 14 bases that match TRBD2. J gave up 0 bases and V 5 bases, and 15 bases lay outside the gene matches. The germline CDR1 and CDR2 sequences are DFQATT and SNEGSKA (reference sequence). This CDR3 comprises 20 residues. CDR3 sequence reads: CSAPSLGGLAGVSSYNEQFF. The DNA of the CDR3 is TGCAGTGCTCCCTCCCTCGGGGGACTAGCGGGAGTAAGCTCCTACAATGAGCAGTTCTTC.

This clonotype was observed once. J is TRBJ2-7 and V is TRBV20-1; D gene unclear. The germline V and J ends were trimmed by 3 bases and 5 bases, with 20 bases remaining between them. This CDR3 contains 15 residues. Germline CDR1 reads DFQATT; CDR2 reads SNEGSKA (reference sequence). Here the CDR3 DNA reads TGCAGTGCTAGGAAGTCAGGCTCCTTCTTGCACGAGCAGTACTTC. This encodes CSARKSGSFLHEQYF.

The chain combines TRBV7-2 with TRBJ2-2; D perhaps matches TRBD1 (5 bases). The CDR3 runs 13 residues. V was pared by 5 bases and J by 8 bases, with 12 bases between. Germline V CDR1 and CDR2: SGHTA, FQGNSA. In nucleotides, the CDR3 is TGTGCCAGCAGCAGCAGGGTGTCTGGGGAGCTGTTTTTT. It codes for CASSSRVSGELFF.

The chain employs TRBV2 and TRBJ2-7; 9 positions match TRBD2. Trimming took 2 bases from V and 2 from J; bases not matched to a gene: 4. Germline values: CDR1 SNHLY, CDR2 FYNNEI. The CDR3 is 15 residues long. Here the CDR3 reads CASSETLAGTYEQYF. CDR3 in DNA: TGTGCCAGCAGTGAAACCCTAGCGGGGACCTACGAGCAGTACTTC.

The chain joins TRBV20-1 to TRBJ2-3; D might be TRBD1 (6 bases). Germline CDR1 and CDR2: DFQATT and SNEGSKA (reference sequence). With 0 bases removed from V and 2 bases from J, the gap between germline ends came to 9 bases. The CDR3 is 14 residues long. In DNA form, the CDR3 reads TGCAGTGCTAGAGATACAGGGCTCACAGATACGCAGTATTTT. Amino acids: CSARDTGLTDTQYF.

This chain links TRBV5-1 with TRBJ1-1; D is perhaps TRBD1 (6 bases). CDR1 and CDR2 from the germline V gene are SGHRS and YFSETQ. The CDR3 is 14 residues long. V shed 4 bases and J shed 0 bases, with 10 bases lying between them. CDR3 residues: CASSTGALNTEAFF. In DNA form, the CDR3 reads TGCGCCAGCAGCACGGGGGCGCTGAACACTGAAGCTTTCTTT.

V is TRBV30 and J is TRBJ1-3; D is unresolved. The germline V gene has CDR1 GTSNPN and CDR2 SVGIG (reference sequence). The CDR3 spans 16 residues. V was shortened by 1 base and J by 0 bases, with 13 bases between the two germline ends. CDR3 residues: CAWSELADSSGNTIYF. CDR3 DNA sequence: TGTGCCTGGAGTGAGCTTGCGGACTCCTCTGGAAACACCATATATTTT.

For the CDR3, the DNA is TGCAGTGCTAGACCCTTAATCCAGAACACTGAAGCTTTCTTT. This translates into CSARPLIQNTEAFF. This sequence joins TRBV20-1 and TRBJ1-1; D gene unclear. V lost 2 bases and J lost 1, with 11 bases in between. CDR3 length: 14 amino acids. Germline V gives CDR1 DFQATT, CDR2 SNEGSKA (reference sequence).

The CDR3 loop is CASSYLAGTLNTEAFF. DNA of the CDR3: TGTGCCAGCAGTTATTTGGCGGGAACTCTGAACACTGAAGCTTTCTTT. The rearrangement uses TRBV6-2 or TRBV6-3 and TRBJ1-1; unclear D gene. The ends were cut back, 3 bases at V and 0 bases at J, with 14 bases in the middle. The germline gives CDR1 MNHEY, CDR2 SVGEGT. The CDR3 extends over 16 amino acids.

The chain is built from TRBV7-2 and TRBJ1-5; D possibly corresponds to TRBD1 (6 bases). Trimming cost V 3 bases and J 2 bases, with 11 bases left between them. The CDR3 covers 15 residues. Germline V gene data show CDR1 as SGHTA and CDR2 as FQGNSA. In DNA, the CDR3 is TGTGCCAGCAGCTTCGGGGGCTTCGGCAATCAGCCCCAGCATTTT. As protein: CASSFGGFGNQPQHF.

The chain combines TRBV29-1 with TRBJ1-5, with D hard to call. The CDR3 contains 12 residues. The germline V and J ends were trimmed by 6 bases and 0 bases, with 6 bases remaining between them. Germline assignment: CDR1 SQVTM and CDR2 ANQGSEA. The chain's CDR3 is CSVGDSNQPQHF. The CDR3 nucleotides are TGCAGCGTGGGCGATAGCAATCAGCCCCAGCATTTT.

CDR3 sequence (DNA): TGTGCCAGCAGTCTTAGCGGGGGGAACACCGGGGAGCTGTTTTTT. Its protein product is CASSLSGGNTGELFF. The chain joins TRBV6-6 to TRBJ2-2; 9 nucleotides match TRBD2. The CDR3 is 15 residues long. From germline, CDR1 is MNHNY and CDR2 SVGAGI (reference sequence). The junction had 2 bases not matched to a gene; V was cut back by 5 bases and J by 1 base.

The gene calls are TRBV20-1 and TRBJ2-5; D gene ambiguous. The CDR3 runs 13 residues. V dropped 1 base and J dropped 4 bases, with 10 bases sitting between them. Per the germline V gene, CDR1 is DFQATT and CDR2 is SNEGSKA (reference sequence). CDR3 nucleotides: TGCAGTGCTAGAGGCCGGGTTCGAGAGACCCAGTACTTC. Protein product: CSARGRVRETQYF.

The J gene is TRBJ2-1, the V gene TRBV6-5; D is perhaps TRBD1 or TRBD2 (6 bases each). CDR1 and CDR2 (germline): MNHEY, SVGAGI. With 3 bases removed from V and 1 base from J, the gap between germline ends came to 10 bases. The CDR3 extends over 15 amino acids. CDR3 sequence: CASSYGGGSYNEQFF. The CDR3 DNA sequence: TGTGCCAGCAGTTATGGAGGGGGGTCCTACAATGAGCAGTTCTTC.

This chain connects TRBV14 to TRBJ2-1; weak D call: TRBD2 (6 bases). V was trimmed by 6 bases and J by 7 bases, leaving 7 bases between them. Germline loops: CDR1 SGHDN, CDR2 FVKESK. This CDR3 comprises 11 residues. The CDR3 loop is CASRGRNEQFF. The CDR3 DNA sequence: TGTGCCAGCAGAGGGAGGAATGAGCAGTTCTTC. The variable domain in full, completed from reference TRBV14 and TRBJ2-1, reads EAGVTQFPSHSVIEKGQTVTLRCDPISGHDNLYWYRRVMGKEIKFLLHFVKESKQDESGMPNNRFLAERTGGTYSTLKVQPAELEDSGVYFCASRGRNEQFFGPGTRLTVL.

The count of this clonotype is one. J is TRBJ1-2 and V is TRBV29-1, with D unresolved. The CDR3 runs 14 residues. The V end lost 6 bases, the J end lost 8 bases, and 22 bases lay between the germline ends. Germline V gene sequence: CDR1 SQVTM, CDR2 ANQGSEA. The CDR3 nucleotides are TGCAGCGTCCTTAGGCAGAACCCCACGGGGGGCTACACCTTC. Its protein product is CSVLRQNPTGGYTF.

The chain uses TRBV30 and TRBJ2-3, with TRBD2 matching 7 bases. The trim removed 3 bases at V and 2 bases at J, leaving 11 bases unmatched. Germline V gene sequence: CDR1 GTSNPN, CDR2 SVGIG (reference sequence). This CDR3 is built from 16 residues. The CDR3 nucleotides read TGTGCCTGGAGCCGTTGGACTAGGGAGGTCACAGATACGCAGTATTTT. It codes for CAWSRWTREVTDTQYF. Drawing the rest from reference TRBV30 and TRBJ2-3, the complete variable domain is SQTIHQWPATLVQPVGSPLSLECTVEGTSNPNLYWYRQAAGRGLQLLFYSVGIGQISSEVPQNLSASRPQDRQFILSSKKLLLSDSGFYLCAWSRWTREVTDTQYFGPGTRLTVL.

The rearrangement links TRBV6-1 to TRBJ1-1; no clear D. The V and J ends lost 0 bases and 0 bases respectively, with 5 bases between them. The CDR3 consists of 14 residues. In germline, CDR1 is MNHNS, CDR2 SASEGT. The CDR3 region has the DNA TGTGCCAGCAGTGAAGCGGCCATGAACACTGAAGCTTTCTTT. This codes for CASSEAAMNTEAFF.

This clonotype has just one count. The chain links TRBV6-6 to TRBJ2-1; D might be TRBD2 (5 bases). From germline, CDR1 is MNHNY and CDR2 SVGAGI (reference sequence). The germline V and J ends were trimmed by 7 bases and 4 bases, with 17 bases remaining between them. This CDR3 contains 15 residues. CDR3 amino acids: CASMAPGAGYNEQFF. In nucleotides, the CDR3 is TGTGCCAGCATGGCCCCCGGCGCGGGTTACAATGAGCAGTTCTTC.

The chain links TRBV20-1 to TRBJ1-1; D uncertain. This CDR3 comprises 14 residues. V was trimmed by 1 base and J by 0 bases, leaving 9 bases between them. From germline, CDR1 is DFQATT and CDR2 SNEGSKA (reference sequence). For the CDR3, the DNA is TGCAGTGCTAGAGCTCTTCTGATGAACACTGAAGCTTTCTTT. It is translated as CSARALLMNTEAFF.

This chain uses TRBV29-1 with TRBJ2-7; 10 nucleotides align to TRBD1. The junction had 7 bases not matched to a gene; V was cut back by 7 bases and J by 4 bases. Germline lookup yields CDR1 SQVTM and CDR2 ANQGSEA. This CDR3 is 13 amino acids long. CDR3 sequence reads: CSARPGQGYEQYF. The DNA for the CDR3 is TGCAGCGCCAGACCGGGACAGGGGTACGAGCAGTACTTC.

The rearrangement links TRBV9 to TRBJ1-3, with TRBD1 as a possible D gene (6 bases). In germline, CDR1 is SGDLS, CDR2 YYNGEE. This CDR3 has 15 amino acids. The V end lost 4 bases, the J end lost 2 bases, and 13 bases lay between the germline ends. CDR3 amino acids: CASSPDRMPGNTIYF. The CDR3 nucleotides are TGTGCCAGCAGCCCCGACAGGATGCCTGGAAACACCATATATTTT.